What follows describes a single TCR beta chain. Its antigen remains unknown. This record comes from a study of cytomegalovirus exposure and HLA in healthy donors. Whole-study results and caveats: When a later analysis compared HLA-associated TCR beta chains with equally common others, the HLA-associated chains turned out to be more clonally expanded and to have lower generation probabilities.

13 Jbeta primers and 60 Vbeta primers were used for the PCR. Using immunoSEQ multiplex PCR, the repertoire was profiled, and TCRdb retains in-frame clones only, with some absent. The data hold some 140,000 clones, with about 80% observed a single time. The length of the CDR3 is 13 residues. Per germline, CDR1 SGHRS and CDR2 YFSETQ. V was clipped by 0 bases and J by 2 bases, with 5 bases between them. The chain carries TRBV5-1 and TRBJ2-5; unclear D gene. The receptor was derived from a young man in good health and CMV-seropositive. The sample consisted of PBMCs. CDR3 residues: CASSLDLQETQYF. CDR3 sequence (DNA): TGCGCCAGCAGCTTGGACTTACAAGAGACCCAGTACTTC.